What follows describes a single TCR beta chain. This clonotype was seen at least ten times. Its antigen is still unknown. No base quality information exists; no much larger clone differs at one position. Naive CD8 T cells were FACS-sorted as CD8+CD4-CCR7+CD45RA+ on a BD FACSAria II into RLT Plus buffer. To compare sensitivity, a portion of naive CD8 T cell RNA was divided equally between MIDCIRS and a Smart-seq2-style 5'RACE protocol. Enrichment of CD8 T cells was performed with RosetteSep CD8+ T Cell Enrichment Cocktail and Ficoll-Paque, after which ACK red cell lysis was carried out. V is trimmed back by 4 bases and J by 4 bases, and the junction contains 4 bases that no gene match accounts for. The CDR3 runs 15 amino acids, cysteine and phenylalanine included. Of the read, only the CDR3 DNA is kept; its 45 bases are in frame from base 1. Taken from the germline V gene (reference sequence), the CDR1 and CDR2 loops are SEHNR and FQNEAQ.

The data are from a study of molecular identifiers for immune sequencing clone quantification (dated 2018 in TCRdb). About the investigation overall: For a replicate experiment, RNA from roughly 20,000 or 100,000 naive CD8 T cells was divided into five aliquots, and four of the five aliquots were sequenced. CD8 T cells were used in a methods study to benchmark molecular-identifier clustering-based TCR repertoire sequencing (MIDCIRS) and TCR RNA copy counting. The paper's findings and limits, for the study overall: Highly expanded clone sizes could be underestimated if identical TCR molecules share a barcode. Spiked-in Jurkat TCR RNA equivalent to a single cell was reported to be detectable even among 850,000 to 1,000,000 naive CD8 T cells. Modeling gave about 3.3 recovered TCR RNA copies per cell versus 7.5 to 10 by digital PCR, implying approximately 30% capture efficiency. When barcode sub-clustering was not used, chimeric consensus sequences inflated TCR diversity, with chimeras reaching as high as 47%. In CMV-specific effector cells, over 98% of molecules were held by clones above 20 RNA copies, whereas under 1% of molecules were held by such clones in naive cells.

Library preparation was by PCR. The run used an Illumina MiSeq. Purification of total RNA was performed with the Qiagen AllPrep DNA/RNA kit. Before any analysis, reads coming from multiple sequencing runs of the same library were combined into one pool. Turning to the authors' computational methods: Reads were retained only if the reads had an exact TCR constant sequence, and the retained reads were trimmed to 150 nt and grouped according to their 12-nt molecular barcodes. Reads within each barcode group were sub-clustered using a 15% Levenshtein threshold, and quality-weighted consensus sequences were constructed for each RNA molecule. Non-functional sequences were removed, as were lower-count sequences one edit away from another. On the basis of fitting two negative binomial distributions, barcode sub-clusters with fewer than 20% of the maximum read count were discarded. Starting from the raw public reads, TCRdb applied fastp trimming at Q25, assembled clones with MiXCR and retained in-frame beta chains. CDR3 protein sequences are deduplicated, and each keeps its most common genes and DNA. The V and J calls were not made by the authors but by TCRdb's processing. For this sample there are 37,000 or so distinct CDR3 sequences; under 20% appear just once. The top ten hold roughly 7% of the sample.

The sequenced sample consisted of naive CD8+ T cells from blood, with Jurkat cell RNA spiked in. What the cell subset or site label conveys for this sample: FACS-sorted CD8+CD4-CCR7+CD45RA+ naive T cells. The receptor chain draws on TRBV7-9 and TRBJ2-5; the junction holds 12 bases that match TRBD2. This receptor was identified in a human donor in good health. Some libraries in this study had Jurkat cell RNA spiked in. The sequence in DNA is TGTGCCAGCAGCTCGACTAGCGGGAGCACAGAGACCCAGTACTTC. Translated, this is CASSSTSGSTETQYF. Supplemented by the reference TRBV7-9 and TRBJ2-5 proteins around the CDR3, the complete variable domain is DTGVSQNPRHKITKRGQNVTFRCDPISEHNRLYWYRQTLGQGPEFLTYFQNEAQLEKSRLLSDRFSAERPKGSFSTLEIQRTEQGDSAMYLCASSSTSGSTETQYFGPGTRLLVL.